The source of this T cell receptor beta chain is a study of T cell repertoires in cytomegalovirus infection. Across the study: Public TCR beta signatures indicated both CMV infection and matching HLA type. Findings and caveats of the study: Public TCR beta family frequency separated CMV-and-HLA carriers, including in an independent cohort. CMV-specific HLA-C-restricted TCR beta clonotypes dominated the ex vivo response.

With respect to this clonotype: Its antigen is as yet unknown.

Germline assignment: CDR1 MNHGY and CDR2 SAAAGT. This CDR3 spans 19 amino acids. V was shortened by 0 bases and J by 0 bases, with 20 bases between the two germline ends. TCRdb fed the reads into MiXCR, producing one record per CDR3 protein. Of about 190,000 distinct CDR3 sequences listed, 28% are singletons. The rearrangement joins TRBV6-8 to TRBJ1-1; D unresolved. The sample was PBMCs. The clonotype comes from a human donor in good health (CMV status not recorded). Some clones in this sample may be carry-over from other donors' samples. The CDR3 region is CASSYSIRETPQLNTEAFF. As DNA, the CDR3 is TGTGCCAGCAGTTACTCGATTCGGGAGACTCCTCAGCTGAACACTGAAGCTTTCTTT.